The clone carrying this T cell receptor (beta chain) was counted a few times. Per the study methods: It was from reference gene primer amplification that nucleated cell counts were estimated. TCRdb keeps only in-frame clones here, not all; method: immunoSEQ multiplex PCR. That table gives V, J and clone size, and the DNA gave D and trimming. The data hold approximately 300,000 clones, with approximately 82% observed a single time. Germline V CDR1 and CDR2: LNHDA, SQIVND (reference sequence). V lost 4 bases and J 8 bases, leaving 18 bases between the germline ends. The length of the CDR3 is 16 residues. The data were taken from a study of blood T cell repertoires in COVID-19. As for the study in general: Samples representing acute and convalescent COVID-19 were sourced from the United States, Italy and Spain. PBMCs, B-cell-depleted T cells, or T cells were the source of the cDNA or gDNA that made up the material.

This sequence joins TRBV19 and TRBJ1-6, with D perhaps matching TRBD1 (6 bases). The sequence came from a woman aged 45-65 years with acute or convalescent COVID-19. The sequencing input was peripheral blood. CDR3 in amino acids: CASSTRKQGFDSPLHF. The CDR3, as DNA: TGTGCCAGTAGTACACGCAAACAGGGTTTTGATTCACCCCTCCACTTT.